This T cell receptor (beta chain) was recorded in a study of T-cell memory formation after mild COVID-19. This clonotype was detected only a few times. V lost 3 bases to trimming and J lost 1 base, with 8 bases between them. This CDR3 is 14 amino acids long. MiXCR, applied by TCRdb to the 5' RACE reads, yields one record per CDR3 protein. The table includes about 110,000 distinct CDR3 sequences, about a fifth detected once. The clonotype was recovered from a man between 18 and 35 years old who had mild COVID-19 (a few samples of this study predate the infection). Cell type and time point are not known. J is TRBJ2-3 and V is TRBV12-3 or TRBV12-4; D remains unclear. The sequenced sample consisted of PBMCs or a T cell subset sorted from them (not recorded which). The CDR3 region is CASSFLDGTDTQYF. For the CDR3, the DNA is TGTGCCAGCAGTTTTTTGGACGGCACAGATACGCAGTATTTT.